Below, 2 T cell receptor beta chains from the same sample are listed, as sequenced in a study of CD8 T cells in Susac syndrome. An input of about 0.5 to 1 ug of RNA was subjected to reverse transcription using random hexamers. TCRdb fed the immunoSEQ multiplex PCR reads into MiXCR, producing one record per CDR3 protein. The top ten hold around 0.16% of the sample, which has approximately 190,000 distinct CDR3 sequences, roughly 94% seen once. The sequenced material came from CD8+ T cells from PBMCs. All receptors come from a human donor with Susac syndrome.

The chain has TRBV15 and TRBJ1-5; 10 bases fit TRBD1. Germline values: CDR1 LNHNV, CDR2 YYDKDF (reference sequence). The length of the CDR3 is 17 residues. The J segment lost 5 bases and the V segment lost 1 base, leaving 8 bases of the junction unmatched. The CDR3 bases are TGTGCCACCAGCAGAGCAAATCCTGGGACAGGGGATCAGCCCCAGCATTTT. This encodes CATSRANPGTGDQPQHF.

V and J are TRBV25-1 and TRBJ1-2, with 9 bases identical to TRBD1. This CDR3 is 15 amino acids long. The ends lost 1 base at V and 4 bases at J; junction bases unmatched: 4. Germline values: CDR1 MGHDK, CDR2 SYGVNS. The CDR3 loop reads CASSEFGTGRYGYTF. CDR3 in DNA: TGTGCCAGCAGTGAATTCGGGACAGGGCGCTATGGCTACACCTTC.